The next 10 T cell receptor beta chains were all read from a single sample in a study of T-cell reconstitution after alpha-beta-depleted transplantation in children. Construction of the TCRbeta library involved unique molecular identifiers. TCRdb independently ran MiXCR on the PCR reads; one entry per CDR3 protein. Of some 200,000 distinct CDR3 sequences in the sample, about 11% were seen once. Material: PBMCs, obtained before TCRalphabeta/CD19-depleted stem cell transplant. These receptors all stem from a child less than two years old with acute myeloid leukemia, due to receive a stem cell transplant.

This chain connects TRBV11-3 to TRBJ2-2, with 10 bases identical to TRBD2. V dropped 5 bases and J dropped 6; count of bases not matched to a gene: 9. This CDR3 spans 16 amino acids. Germline V gene lookup returns CDR1 SGHNT and CDR2 YENEEA. The CDR3 spells CASSPGGLASAGELFF. The CDR3 DNA reads as TGTGCCAGCAGCCCAGGGGGACTAGCGAGCGCCGGGGAGCTGTTTTTT.

Ten or more counts support this clonotype. This chain links TRBV29-1 with TRBJ2-7; D is perhaps TRBD1 or TRBD2 (5 bases each). V was pared by 6 bases and J by 5 bases, with 14 bases between. Per the germline V gene, CDR1 is SQVTM and CDR2 is ANQGSEA. This CDR3 contains 12 residues. The CDR3 spells CSVGTFNHEQYF. In DNA form, the CDR3 reads TGCAGCGTAGGGACCTTCAACCACGAGCAGTACTTC.

Ten or more counts support this clonotype. The chain employs TRBV5-1 and TRBJ2-1, with a possible D match to TRBD2 (6 bases). Germline-derived CDR1 and CDR2 are SGHRS and YFSETQ. This CDR3 has 13 residues. The V end lost 4 bases, the J end lost 6 bases, and 11 bases lay between the germline ends. The CDR3 sequence is CASSPGLPNEQFF. CDR3 sequence (DNA): TGCGCCAGCAGCCCGGGACTTCCCAATGAGCAGTTCTTC.

In its sample, this clonotype was seen many times. The rearrangement links TRBV2 to TRBJ2-5, with D possibly TRBD2 on 5 matching bases. The CDR3 loop spans 14 amino acids. Germline V gene lookup returns CDR1 SNHLY and CDR2 FYNNEI. Trimming stripped 4 bases from V and 3 bases from J, with 12 bases between. In DNA form, the CDR3 reads TGTGCCAGCAGTGCAAGAGACGGGAAAGAGACCCAGTACTTC. Translated, it gives CASSARDGKETQYF.

The J gene is TRBJ2-3, the V gene TRBV20-1; D unresolved. Trimming removed 8 bases at V and 3 bases at J, with 15 bases between. The CDR3 has 13 amino acids. The germline CDR1 and CDR2 sequences are DFQATT and SNEGSKA (reference sequence). Here the CDR3 DNA reads TGCAGTACCGCCCTTATAAGGACAGATACGCAGTATTTT. Protein: CSTALIRTDTQYF.

This clonotype was recorded a few times. CDR3 region: CASSGLGQPEQFF. CDR3 nucleotides: TGTGCCAGCAGCGGCCTGGGACAGCCAGAGCAGTTCTTC. The gene calls are TRBV11-2 and TRBJ2-1; 7 bases are a match to TRBD1. With V trimmed by 5 bases and J by 10 bases, 8 bases remained unmatched. The CDR3 runs to 13 residues. Germline loops: CDR1 SGHAT, CDR2 FQNNGV.

This clonotype was seen at least ten times. CDR3 protein: CASREFVGAVYGYTF. The CDR3 DNA is TGTGCCAGCAGGGAGTTTGTGGGAGCAGTCTATGGCTACACCTTC. The gene calls are TRBV6-5 and TRBJ1-2; D is unclear. CDR1 is MNHEY, CDR2 SVGAGI, per germline. Trimming left V 6 bases short and J 4 bases short, with 18 bases between. CDR3 length: 15 amino acids.

This clonotype was detected ten times or more. This chain connects TRBV20-1 to TRBJ2-5; D not certain. V was cut by 0 bases and J by 6 bases, with 8 bases left in between. Germline CDR1 DFQATT, CDR2 SNEGSKA (reference sequence). This CDR3 is built from 12 residues. The DNA of the CDR3 is TGCAGTGCTAGAGATCCGGTGCAGACCCAGTACTTC. This gives the protein CSARDPVQTQYF.

The chain has TRBV4-1 and TRBJ2-7, with D tentatively TRBD1 (6 bases). The V end lost 1 base, the J end lost 2 bases, and 12 bases lay between the germline ends. CDR1 and CDR2 (germline): MGHRA, YSYEKL. The CDR3 has 15 amino acids. Here the CDR3 reads CASSQGTADAYEQYF. In DNA, the CDR3 is TGCGCCAGCAGCCAAGGGACAGCGGATGCCTACGAGCAGTACTTC.

This clonotype was seen many times. This sequence joins TRBV20-1 and TRBJ1-6; 8 bases fit TRBD1. Germline CDR1 reads DFQATT; CDR2 reads SNEGSKA (reference sequence). The CDR3 runs 13 residues. Trimming cost V 6 bases and J 10 bases; bases outside gene matches: 8. CDR3 residues: CSATTGARSPLHF. DNA for the CDR3: TGCAGTGCCACGACAGGGGCGAGGTCACCCCTCCACTTT.